The 6 T cell receptor beta chains presented below share a single source sample, sequenced in a study of shared T cell receptors in the human thymus. Clones were read by immunoSEQ multiplex PCR, and TCRdb kept only the in-frame ones, dropping some. The sample comprises about 730,000 clones, 70% to 90% of which are singletons, and under 0.012% rests with the top ten. The data were also submitted as part of a second study, on human thymus T cells.

The specimen was thymocytes. The receptors stem from a girl in the first two years of life with a congenital heart defect.

V gene TRBV5-4 combines with J gene TRBJ2-1, with 16 bases fitting TRBD2. The ends lost 4 bases at V and 5 bases at J; junction bases unmatched: 9. CDR1 is SGHNT and CDR2 is YYREEE in the germline V gene (reference sequence). CDR3 length: 18 amino acids. This CDR3 reads CASSAGLAGGQVDNEQFF. In DNA, the CDR3 is TGTGCCAGCAGCGCGGGACTAGCGGGGGGGCAGGTCGACAATGAGCAGTTCTTC.

The chain uses TRBV27 and TRBJ2-2; 7 bases fit TRBD1. Trimming at V came to 5 bases and at J to 5 bases, leaving 8 bases not matched to a gene. The CDR3 consists of 15 residues. CDR1 is MNHEY and CDR2 is SMNVEV in the germline V gene (reference sequence). This chain's CDR3 is CASSPGQPSTGELFF. The CDR3 bases are TGTGCCAGCAGTCCGGGACAGCCATCAACCGGGGAGCTGTTTTTT.

The chain carries TRBV5-8 and TRBJ1-1; D perhaps matches TRBD1 (5 bases). CDR1 and CDR2 from the germline V gene are SGHTS and YDEGEE. The V end was cut by 2 bases, the J end by 0 bases, with 14 bases between. The CDR3 length is 16 residues. The CDR3 region is CASSFPGVVMNTEAFF. The CDR3 region has the DNA TGTGCCAGCAGCTTTCCGGGGGTGGTCATGAACACTGAAGCTTTCTTT.

V usage is TRBV11-2 and J usage is TRBJ2-7, with D possibly TRBD1 on 5 matching bases. The CDR3 is made up of 13 amino acids. Germline loops: CDR1 SGHAT, CDR2 FQNNGV. V was pared by 1 base and J by 3 bases, with 7 bases between. The CDR3, as DNA: TGTGCCAGCAGCTTAGTCACAGGCTACGAGCAGTACTTC. It encodes CASSLVTGYEQYF.

This clone has just one count. V gene TRBV7-9 combines with J gene TRBJ1-6; 7 bases match TRBD1. Germline trimming cut 6 bases from V and 7 bases from J; bases unmatched to any gene: 12. Germline V CDR1 and CDR2: SEHNR, FQNEAQ (reference sequence). The CDR3 runs to 16 residues. The CDR3 is CASRSKQGRRNSPLHF. The CDR3 DNA follows: TGTGCCAGCAGGTCGAAACAGGGGAGACGAAATTCACCCCTCCACTTT.

The chain recombines TRBV2 with TRBJ2-7; D not certain. The CDR3 is 10 residues long. Germline loops: CDR1 SNHLY, CDR2 FYNNEI. V shed 4 bases and J shed 5 bases, with 3 bases lying between them. In nucleotides, the CDR3 is TGTGCCAGCAGTGGCGACGAGCAGTACTTC. This encodes CASSGDEQYF.